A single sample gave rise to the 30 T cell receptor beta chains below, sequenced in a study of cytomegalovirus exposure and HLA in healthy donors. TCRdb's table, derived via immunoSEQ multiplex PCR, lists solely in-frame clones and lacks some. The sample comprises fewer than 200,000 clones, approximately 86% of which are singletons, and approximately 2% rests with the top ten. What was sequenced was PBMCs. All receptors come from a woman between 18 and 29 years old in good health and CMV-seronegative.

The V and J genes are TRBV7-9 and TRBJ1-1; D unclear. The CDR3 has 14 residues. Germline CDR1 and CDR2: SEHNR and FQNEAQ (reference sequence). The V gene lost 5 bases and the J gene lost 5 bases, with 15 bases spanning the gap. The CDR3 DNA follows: TGTGCCAGCAGCCCCCGCTTGATGAGGACTGAAGCTTTCTTT. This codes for CASSPRLMRTEAFF.

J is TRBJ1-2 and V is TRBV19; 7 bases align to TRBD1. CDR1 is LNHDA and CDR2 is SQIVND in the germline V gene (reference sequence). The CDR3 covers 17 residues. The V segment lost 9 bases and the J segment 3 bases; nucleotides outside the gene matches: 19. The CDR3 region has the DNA TGTGCCAGCCTCGACTTGCTCAGGACAGGTGAATACTATGGCTACACCTTC. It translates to CASLDLLRTGEYYGYTF.

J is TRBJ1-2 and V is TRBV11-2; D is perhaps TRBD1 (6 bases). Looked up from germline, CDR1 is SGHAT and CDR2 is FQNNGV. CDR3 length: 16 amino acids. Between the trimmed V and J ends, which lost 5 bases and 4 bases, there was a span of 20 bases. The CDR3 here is CASSPDGGRVGYGYTF. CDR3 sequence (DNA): TGTGCCAGCAGCCCGGATGGGGGCCGCGTGGGCTATGGCTACACCTTC.

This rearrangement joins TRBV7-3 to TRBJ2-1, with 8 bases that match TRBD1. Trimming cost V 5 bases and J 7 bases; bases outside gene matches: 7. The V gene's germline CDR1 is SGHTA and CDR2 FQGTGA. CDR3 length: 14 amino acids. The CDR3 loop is CASSPHRGANEQFF. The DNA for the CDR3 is TGTGCCAGCAGCCCCCACAGGGGGGCGAATGAGCAGTTCTTC.

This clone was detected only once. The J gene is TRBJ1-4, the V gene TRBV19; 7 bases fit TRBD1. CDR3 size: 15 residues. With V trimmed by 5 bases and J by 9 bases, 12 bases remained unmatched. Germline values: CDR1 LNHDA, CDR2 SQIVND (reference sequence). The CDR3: CASSFSGTDFKKLFF. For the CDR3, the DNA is TGTGCCAGTAGTTTCTCCGGGACAGATTTTAAAAAACTGTTTTTT.

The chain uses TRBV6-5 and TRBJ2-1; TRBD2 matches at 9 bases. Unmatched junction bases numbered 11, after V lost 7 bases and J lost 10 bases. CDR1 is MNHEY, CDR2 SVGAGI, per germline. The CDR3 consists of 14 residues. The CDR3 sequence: CASTAGGWREEQFF. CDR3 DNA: TGTGCCAGCACGGCGGGGGGGTGGAGGGAAGAGCAGTTCTTC.

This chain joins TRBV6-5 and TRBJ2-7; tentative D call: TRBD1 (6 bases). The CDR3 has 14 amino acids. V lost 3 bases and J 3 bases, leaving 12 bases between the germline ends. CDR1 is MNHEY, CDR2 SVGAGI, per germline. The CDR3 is CASSYDRTHYEQYF. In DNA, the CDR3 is TGTGCCAGCAGTTATGACAGGACCCACTACGAGCAGTACTTC.

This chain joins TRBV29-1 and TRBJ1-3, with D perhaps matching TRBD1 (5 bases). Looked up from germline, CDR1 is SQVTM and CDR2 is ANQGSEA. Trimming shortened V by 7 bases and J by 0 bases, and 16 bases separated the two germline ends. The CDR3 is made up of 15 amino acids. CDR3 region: CSAWDGGVSGNTIYF. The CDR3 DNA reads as TGCAGCGCCTGGGACGGAGGGGTCTCTGGAAACACCATATATTTT.

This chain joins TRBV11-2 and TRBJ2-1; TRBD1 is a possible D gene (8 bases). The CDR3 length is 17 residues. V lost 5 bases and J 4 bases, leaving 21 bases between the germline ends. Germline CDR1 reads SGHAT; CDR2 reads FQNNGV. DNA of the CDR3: TGTGCCAGCAGCCCCCGAGGGGGGGGGACAGGTTACAATGAGCAGTTCTTC. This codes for CASSPRGGGTGYNEQFF.

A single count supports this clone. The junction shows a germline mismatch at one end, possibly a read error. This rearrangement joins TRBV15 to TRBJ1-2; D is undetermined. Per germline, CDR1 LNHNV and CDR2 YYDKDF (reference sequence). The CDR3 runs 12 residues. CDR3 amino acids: CATSGGSYGYIF. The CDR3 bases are TGTGCCACCAGCGGCGGCTCCTATGGCTACATCTTC.

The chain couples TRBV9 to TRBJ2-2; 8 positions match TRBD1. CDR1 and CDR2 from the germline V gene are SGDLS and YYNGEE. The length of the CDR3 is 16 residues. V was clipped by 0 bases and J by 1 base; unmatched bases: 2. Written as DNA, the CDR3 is TGTGCCAGCAGCGTAGGGGACAGGTGGAACACCGGGGAGCTGTTTTTT. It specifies CASSVGDRWNTGELFF. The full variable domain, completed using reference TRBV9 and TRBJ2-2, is DSGVTQTPKHLITATGQRVTLRCSPRSGDLSVYWYQQSLDQGLQFLIQYYNGEERAKGNILERFSAQQFPDLHSELNLSSLELGDSALYFCASSVGDRWNTGELFFGEGSRLTVL.

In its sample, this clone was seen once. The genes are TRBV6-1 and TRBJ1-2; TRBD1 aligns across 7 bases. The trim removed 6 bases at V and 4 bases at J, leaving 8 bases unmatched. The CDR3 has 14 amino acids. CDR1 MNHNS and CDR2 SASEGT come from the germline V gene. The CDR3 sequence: CASSRDSEGYGYTF. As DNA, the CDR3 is TGTGCCAGCAGCCGGGACAGCGAGGGCTATGGCTACACCTTC.

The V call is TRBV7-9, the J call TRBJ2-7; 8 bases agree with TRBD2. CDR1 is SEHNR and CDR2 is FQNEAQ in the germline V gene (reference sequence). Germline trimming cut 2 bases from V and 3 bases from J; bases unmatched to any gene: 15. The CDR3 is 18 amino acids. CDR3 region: CASSLSGSKTQPYYEQYF. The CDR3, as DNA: TGTGCCAGCAGCTTAAGCGGGAGTAAAACCCAACCCTACTACGAGCAGTACTTC. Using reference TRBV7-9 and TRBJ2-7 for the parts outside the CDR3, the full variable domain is DTGVSQNPRHKITKRGQNVTFRCDPISEHNRLYWYRQTLGQGPEFLTYFQNEAQLEKSRLLSDRFSAERPKGSFSTLEIQRTEQGDSAMYLCASSLSGSKTQPYYEQYFGPGTRLTVT.

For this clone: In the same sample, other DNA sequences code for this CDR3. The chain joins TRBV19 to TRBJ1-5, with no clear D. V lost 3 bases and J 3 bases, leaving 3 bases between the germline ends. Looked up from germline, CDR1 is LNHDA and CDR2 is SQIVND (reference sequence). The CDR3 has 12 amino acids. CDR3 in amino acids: CASSILNQPQHF. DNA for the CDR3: TGTGCCAGTAGTATCCTCAATCAGCCCCAGCATTTT. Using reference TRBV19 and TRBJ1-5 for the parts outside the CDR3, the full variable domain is DGGITQSPKYLFRKEGQNVTLSCEQNLNHDAMYWYRQDPGQGLRLIYYSQIVNDFQKGDIAEGYSVSREKKESFPLTVTSAQKNPTAFYLCASSILNQPQHFGDGTRLSIL.

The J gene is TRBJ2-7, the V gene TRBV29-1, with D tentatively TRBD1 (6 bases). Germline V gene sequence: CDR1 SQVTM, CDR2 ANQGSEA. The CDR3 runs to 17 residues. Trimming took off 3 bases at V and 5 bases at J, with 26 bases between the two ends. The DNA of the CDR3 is TGCAGCGTTGAGACAGGCCCCCTGTCATTTGCCCCCAACGAGCAGTACTTC. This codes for CSVETGPLSFAPNEQYF.

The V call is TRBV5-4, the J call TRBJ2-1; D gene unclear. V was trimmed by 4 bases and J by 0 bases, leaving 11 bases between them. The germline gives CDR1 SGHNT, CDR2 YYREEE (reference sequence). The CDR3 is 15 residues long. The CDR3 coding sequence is TGTGCCAGCAGCCCTCGGTCAAGCTCCTACAATGAGCAGTTCTTC. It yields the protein CASSPRSSSYNEQFF.

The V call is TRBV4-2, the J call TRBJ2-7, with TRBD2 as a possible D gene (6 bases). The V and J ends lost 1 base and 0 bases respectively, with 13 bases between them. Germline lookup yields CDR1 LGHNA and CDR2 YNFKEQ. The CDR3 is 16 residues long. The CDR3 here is CASSQVGGDLSYEQYF. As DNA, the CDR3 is TGTGCCAGCAGCCAAGTAGGCGGGGACCTCTCCTACGAGCAGTACTTC.

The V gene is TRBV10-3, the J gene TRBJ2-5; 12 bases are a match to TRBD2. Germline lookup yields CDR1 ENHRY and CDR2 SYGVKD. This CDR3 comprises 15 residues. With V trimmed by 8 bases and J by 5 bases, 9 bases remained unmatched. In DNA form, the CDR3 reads TGTGCCATCTCTAGCGGGGGGGCGGTAGCGGAGACCCAGTACTTC. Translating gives CAISSGGAVAETQYF.

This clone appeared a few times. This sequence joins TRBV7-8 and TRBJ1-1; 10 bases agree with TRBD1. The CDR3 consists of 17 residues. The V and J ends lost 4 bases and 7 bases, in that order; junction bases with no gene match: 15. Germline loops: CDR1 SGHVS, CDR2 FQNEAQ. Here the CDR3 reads CASSSPGTGDKRGEAFF. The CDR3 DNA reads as TGTGCCAGCAGCTCTCCCGGGACAGGGGATAAACGAGGTGAAGCTTTCTTT.

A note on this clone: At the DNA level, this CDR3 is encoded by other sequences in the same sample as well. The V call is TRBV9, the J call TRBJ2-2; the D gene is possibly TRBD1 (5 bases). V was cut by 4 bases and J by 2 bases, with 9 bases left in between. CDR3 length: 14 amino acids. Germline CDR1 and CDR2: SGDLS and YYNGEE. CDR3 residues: CASSPRTNTGELFF. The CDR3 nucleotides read TGTGCCAGCAGCCCCCGGACAAACACCGGGGAGCTGTTTTTT. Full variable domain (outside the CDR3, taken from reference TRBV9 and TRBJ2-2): DSGVTQTPKHLITATGQRVTLRCSPRSGDLSVYWYQQSLDQGLQFLIQYYNGEERAKGNILERFSAQQFPDLHSELNLSSLELGDSALYFCASSPRTNTGELFFGEGSRLTVL.

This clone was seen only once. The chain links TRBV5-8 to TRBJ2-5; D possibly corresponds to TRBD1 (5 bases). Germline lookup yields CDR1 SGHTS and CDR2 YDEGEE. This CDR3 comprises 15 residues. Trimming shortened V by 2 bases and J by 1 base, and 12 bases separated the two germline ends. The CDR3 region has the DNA TGTGCCAGCAGCTTCCCAGGGTACGCCCAAGAGACCCAGTACTTC. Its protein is CASSFPGYAQETQYF.

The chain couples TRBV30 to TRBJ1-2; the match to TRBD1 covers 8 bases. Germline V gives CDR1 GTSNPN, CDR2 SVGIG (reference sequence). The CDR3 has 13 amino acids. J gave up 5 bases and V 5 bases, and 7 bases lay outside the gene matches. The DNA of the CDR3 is TGTGCCTGGGGACGGACAGGGTTGTATGGCTACACCTTC. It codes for CAWGRTGLYGYTF.

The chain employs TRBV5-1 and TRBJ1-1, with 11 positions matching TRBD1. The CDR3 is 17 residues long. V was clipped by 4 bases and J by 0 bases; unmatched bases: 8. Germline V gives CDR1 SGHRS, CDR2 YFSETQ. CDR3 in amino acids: CASSPPGQGVMNTEAFF. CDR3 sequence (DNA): TGCGCCAGCAGCCCACCGGGACAGGGGGTGATGAACACTGAAGCTTTCTTT.

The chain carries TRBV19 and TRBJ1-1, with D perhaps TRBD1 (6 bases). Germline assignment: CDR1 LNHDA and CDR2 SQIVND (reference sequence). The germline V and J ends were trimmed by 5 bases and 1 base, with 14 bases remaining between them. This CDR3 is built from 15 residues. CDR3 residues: CASSVGQKANTEAFF. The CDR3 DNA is TGTGCCAGTAGTGTAGGACAGAAAGCGAACACTGAAGCTTTCTTT. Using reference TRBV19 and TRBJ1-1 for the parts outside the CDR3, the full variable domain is DGGITQSPKYLFRKEGQNVTLSCEQNLNHDAMYWYRQDPGQGLRLIYYSQIVNDFQKGDIAEGYSVSREKKESFPLTVTSAQKNPTAFYLCASSVGQKANTEAFFGQGTRLTVV.

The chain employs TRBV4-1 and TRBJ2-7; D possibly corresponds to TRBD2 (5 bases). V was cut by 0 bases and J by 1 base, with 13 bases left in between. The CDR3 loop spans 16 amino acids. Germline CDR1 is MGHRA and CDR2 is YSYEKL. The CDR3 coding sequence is TGCGCCAGCAGCCAAGACGCAGCGGAAGGATCCTACGAGCAGTACTTC. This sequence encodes CASSQDAAEGSYEQYF.

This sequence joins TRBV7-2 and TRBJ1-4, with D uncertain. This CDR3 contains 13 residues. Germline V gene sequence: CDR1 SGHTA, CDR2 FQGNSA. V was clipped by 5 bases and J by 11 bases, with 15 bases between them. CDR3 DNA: TGTGCCAGCAGCGAGGCCCCCGTGGCGAAACTGTTTTTT. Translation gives CASSEAPVAKLFF.

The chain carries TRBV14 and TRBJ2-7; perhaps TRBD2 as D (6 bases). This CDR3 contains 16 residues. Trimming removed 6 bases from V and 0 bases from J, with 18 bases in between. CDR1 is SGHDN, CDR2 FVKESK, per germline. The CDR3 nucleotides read TGTGCCAGCAGACGCACGGGGGACGGGAGCTCCTACGAGCAGTACTTC. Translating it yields CASRRTGDGSSYEQYF.

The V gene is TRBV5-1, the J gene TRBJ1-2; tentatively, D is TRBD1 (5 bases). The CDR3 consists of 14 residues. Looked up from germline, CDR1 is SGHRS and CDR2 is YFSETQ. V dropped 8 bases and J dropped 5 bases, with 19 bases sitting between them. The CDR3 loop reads CASSPPGAFYGYTF. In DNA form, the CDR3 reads TGCGCCAGTTCGCCTCCTGGGGCTTTTTATGGCTACACCTTC.

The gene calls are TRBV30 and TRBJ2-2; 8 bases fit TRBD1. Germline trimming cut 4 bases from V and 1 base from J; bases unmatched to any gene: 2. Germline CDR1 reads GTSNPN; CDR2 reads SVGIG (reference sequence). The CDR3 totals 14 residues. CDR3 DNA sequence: TGTGCCTGGAAAGGACAGGGGAACACCGGGGAGCTGTTTTTT. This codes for CAWKGQGNTGELFF.

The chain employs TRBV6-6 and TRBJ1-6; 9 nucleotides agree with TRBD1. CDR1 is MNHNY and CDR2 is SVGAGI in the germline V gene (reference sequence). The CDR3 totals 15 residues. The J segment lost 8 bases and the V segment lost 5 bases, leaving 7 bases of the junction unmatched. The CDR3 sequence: CASSPATGGYSPLHF. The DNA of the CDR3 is TGTGCCAGCAGTCCCGCGACAGGGGGTTATTCACCCCTCCACTTT.